A selection of T cell receptor beta chains follows, all from one sample in a study of cytomegalovirus exposure and HLA in healthy donors. The assay was immunoSEQ multiplex PCR, and TCRdb's table has in-frame clones only and misses some. The table shows around 99,000 clones, with approximately 80% occurring only once. The specimen sequenced was PBMCs. These receptors were taken from a male donor in good health and CMV-seronegative. CDR3s include the opening cysteine and the closing phenylalanine or tryptophan. Each record gives: clone size, J gene, D gene, V gene, CDR3 DNA, CDR3 protein. A D gene is named only where the DNA matches it firmly. Clone size is given for some rows only: seen once, a few or many times, or a class if the clone is expanded.

.,TRBJ1-2,.,TRBV28,TGTGCCAGCAGCGGGGGGGGCTATGGCTATGGCTACACCTTC,CASSGGGYGYGYTF
few,TRBJ2-5,TRBD2,TRBV5-1,TGCGCCAGCAAGACTAGCGGGAGCTCAGAGACCCAGTACTTC,CASKTSGSSETQYF
once,TRBJ2-3,.,TRBV4-1,TGCGCCAGCAGCCTACCCGTCCGCAGGGCCCCTTCCCTCAAAGCAGATACGCAGTATTTT,CASSLPVRRAPSLKADTQYF
.,TRBJ2-7,.,TRBV29-1,TGCAGCGTTGAAGGCTGGGGCGGCTACGAGCAGTACTTC,CSVEGWGGYEQYF
.,TRBJ1-5,.,TRBV7-8,TGTGCCAGCAGCTTAGGTATTCGGGAGCCAAATCAGCCCCAGCATTTT,CASSLGIREPNQPQHF
.,TRBJ1-1,.,TRBV20-1,TGCAGTGCTACAGGGGCTTCTGAAGCTTTCTTT,CSATGASEAFF
.,TRBJ2-5,.,TRBV15,TGTGCCACCACCAGGGTAGGCGGGGTCCAAGAGACCCAGTACTTC,CATTRVGGVQETQYF
.,TRBJ2-7,TRBD1,TRBV7-9,TGTGCCAGCAGTACTGACAGGGGGGTGTACGAGCAGTACTTC,CASSTDRGVYEQYF
.,TRBJ2-7,TRBD1,TRBV7-8,TGTGCCAGCAGCTTCACGACAGGGCCCTACGAGCAGTACTTC,CASSFTTGPYEQYF
.,TRBJ2-3,TRBD1,TRBV13,TGTGCCAGCAGCTTAAGGCACAGGGGGCGCGCAGATACGCAGTATTTT,CASSLRHRGRADTQYF
.,TRBJ2-3,.,TRBV7-2,TGTGCCAGCAGCTTAGACTCAGATACGCAGTATTTT,CASSLDSDTQYF
few,TRBJ2-1,.,TRBV29-1,TGCAGCGCAGGACAATTCTCCTACAATGAGCAGTTCTTC,CSAGQFSYNEQFF
.,TRBJ2-5,.,TRBV7-2,TGTGCCAGCAGCTTCAGGGGTTCGGGCGAGACCCAGTACTTC,CASSFRGSGETQYF
.,TRBJ2-7,TRBD2,TRBV12-5,TGTGCTAGTGGTTTGGTACCCAGTCGACTAGCGGGAGGTGAGCAGTACTTC,CASGLVPSRLAGGEQYF